This record looks at one TCR beta chain sequence and its context. Its antigen is currently unknown. Using immunoSEQ multiplex PCR, the repertoire was profiled, and TCRdb retains in-frame clones only, with some absent. The sample lists about 330,000 clones, around 90% seen once, with approximately 5% in the top ten. This sample was included in a study of Ad26.COV2.S vaccination and SARS-CoV-2 variants. Study-wide findings and caveats: Substantial breadth was reported for post-vaccination spike-specific CD8+ and CD4+ T cells. Vaccinees and placebo recipients showed similar non-spike TCR breadth. Total T cell responses, in the TCR breadth and depth analyses, may have been underestimated.

CDR1 and CDR2 (germline): MNHEY, SMNVEV (reference sequence). Trimming pared 10 bases from V and 8 bases from J, leaving 14 bases between. The CDR3 spans 12 residues. Treatment meaning: roughly 20 received Ad26.COV2.S at low or high dose, single or two shots; 5 received placebo; per-sample allocation not given. Specimen acquisition occurred on day 63 following the initial vaccine or placebo injection. The vaccine antigen was prefusion-stabilized Wuhan SARS-CoV-2 spike. The J gene is TRBJ2-2, the V gene TRBV27; no definite D call. Sequenced here: peripheral blood, sampled in a trial of Ad26.COV2.S vaccine versus placebo. This sequence was found in a person between 18 and 65 years old who received the Ad26.COV2.S COVID-19 vaccine or a placebo. In DNA form, the CDR3 reads TGTGCCACCGAAACCCCCGGGGGGGAGCTGTTTTTT. It yields the protein CATETPGGELFF.